This T cell receptor (beta chain) was found in a study of T cells in Graves' hyperthyroidism and ophthalmopathy (dated by TCRdb to the late 2010s). In terms of the full investigation: Peripheral blood was sampled at the time of initial diagnosis, prior to any treatment. A discovery cohort of roughly 100 patients, about 43 with Graves' ophthalmopathy and roughly 59 with stable Graves' hyperthyroidism, was used to find distinguishing TCR V-J signatures. An independent validation cohort of fewer than 20 hyperthyroidism patients and some 15 patients who later progressed to ophthalmopathy tested prospective prediction of ophthalmopathy. The roughly 91 discovery patients were randomly divided into training and test sets at a 7:3 ratio. Thyroid tissue and blood T-cell repertoires from roughly six Graves' hyperthyroidism patients were also compared in the study. Once sampling was done, hyperthyroidism patients were given methimazole at a starting dose of 30 mg daily, whereas ophthalmopathy patients were given high-dose intravenous methylprednisolone. The paper reports TCR Vbeta CDR3 sequencing of roughly 140 peripheral blood samples: approximately 41 ophthalmopathy, fewer than 80 hyperthyroidism and about 17 progressor patients. What the authors observed across the whole study: In validation, the model predicted progression to ophthalmopathy a median of roughly six months before onset, with over 60% sensitivity and 72.22% specificity. Sample size was not statistically predetermined, and blinding of investigators to group allocation was not performed. Most expanded thyroid clonotypes (frequency above 0.001) were also found in blood, which suggests that blood repertoires may mirror thyroid immune responses. In cross-validation, a model built on a 13 V-J signature told ophthalmopathy apart from stable hyperthyroidism with under 90% sensitivity and roughly 81% specificity, and in testing the same model reached 80%/75%.

The TCR beta CDR3 regions were amplified from the RNA transcripts. The TCR CDR3 was subjected to a first round of RT-PCR using the HTBI primer set and the Qiagen OneStep RT-PCR kit. Libraries were constructed in a second round of multiplex PCR, after which size selection and purification were carried out. Libraries were sequenced paired-end with 100 bp reads on an Illumina HiSeq2000. The study's processing was this. SOAPnuke was used to process the raw data, removing reads that contained adapters or uncalled bases, had a mean Phred below 15, or lacked an exact match to the constant primer or identifier. COPE v1.2.5 was used to merge the high-quality paired reads, and each unique nucleotide sequence was defined as a clonotype. MiTCR v1.1 was used to align the clonotypes against IMGT TRBV, TRBD and TRBJ reference segments. Analysis was restricted to V-J combinations with a frequency above 0.0001, which covered approximately 99% of repertoires. The TCS score was defined as the ratio of F50 (clonal expansion) to E x V (chaos), calculated using BLOSUM62-based TCRdist between CDR3 peptides within each V-J. Welch's t-statistics and random forest reduced approximately 520 V-J features to 10 to 15, which were used in a naive Bayes classifier (R e1071). In-frame beta chains were kept once TCRdb had trimmed the public reads at Q25 with fastp and called clones with MiXCR. CDR3 protein sequences are deduplicated, and each keeps its most common genes and DNA. TCRdb assigned the V and J calls; the authors' analysis was not used. The sample includes 250,000 to 350,000 distinct CDR3 sequences, with more than 15% observed a single time. The ten largest clones take up over 50% of the sample.

On this clonotype: This receptor's antigen is unknown. Per-nucleotide qualities are absent, and no much larger clonotype sits a single base away.

Moderately to severely active disease, a Clinical Activity Score of at least 3, a NOSPECS grade of at least 4, and a duration under 3 months were present in ophthalmopathy patients. The study excluded patients with uncontrolled infections, other autoimmune diseases, pregnancy or lactation. Clinical symptoms, serum thyroxine and TRAb, thyroid ultrasound, and orbital computed tomography formed the basis for the diagnoses. PBMCs were isolated from approximately 10 ml of fresh peripheral blood by Ficoll-Paque density gradient centrifugation. Trizol reagent was used to extract total RNA, and RNA quality was then checked on an Agilent 2100 Bioanalyzer. This receptor was obtained from a woman between 55 and 75 years old with Graves' ophthalmopathy. Material for sequencing was blood.

The encoded CDR3 is CASSPVGPYQPQHF. The nucleotide sequence is TGTGCCAGCTCACCGGTGGGCCCATATCAGCCCCAGCATTTT. The chain uses TRBV18 and TRBJ1-5, with the D gene not confidently named. The CDR3 spans 14 residues, from the cysteine through the phenylalanine. Kept here is only the CDR3 DNA, which spans 42 bases and is read in frame from base 1. Via the germline V gene, CDR1 is KGHSH and CDR2 LQKENI. A distance of 11 bases separates the germline ends of V and J, which lose 3 bases and 5 bases respectively.